The 19 T cell receptor beta chains reported below all come from one sample, sequenced in a study of shared clonotypes between healthy human individuals. TCRdb's copy holds only in-frame clones and misses some; the assay was immunoSEQ multiplex PCR. The table has over 2 million clones, 85% to 95% seen once; the top ten hold approximately 0.39%. The sequencing sample was made of naive CD4+ T cells from PBMCs. Stated subset: CD45RA+ positively selected. The receptor set was obtained from a man between 18 and 29 years old in good health. Some clones in this sample may be carry-over from other donors' samples.

V is TRBV7-3 and J is TRBJ2-1; tentatively, D is TRBD2 (6 bases). V gave up 5 bases and J gave up 0 bases, with 17 bases separating them. The CDR3 is 17 amino acids. Germline V gene lookup returns CDR1 SGHTA and CDR2 FQGTGA. CDR3 sequence reads: CASSPPAGTSSYNEQFF. In DNA form, the CDR3 reads TGTGCCAGCAGCCCGCCCGCGGGGACCAGCTCCTACAATGAGCAGTTCTTC.

The chain links TRBV5-4 to TRBJ2-2; 12 positions agree with TRBD1. Looked up from germline, CDR1 is SGHNT and CDR2 is YYREEE (reference sequence). The junction had 8 bases not matched to a gene; V was cut back by 3 bases and J by 5 bases. The CDR3 has 17 amino acids. This CDR3 is CASSWARDRGLTGELFF. The CDR3 DNA reads as TGTGCCAGCAGCTGGGCGCGGGACAGGGGGCTTACCGGGGAGCTGTTTTTT.

V gene TRBV2 combines with J gene TRBJ1-1; 10 bases match TRBD1. The CDR3 is 14 amino acids. After removal of 8 bases from V and 3 bases from J, the junction contained 6 bases not matched to a gene. Germline loops: CDR1 SNHLY, CDR2 FYNNEI. The CDR3 is CASGDRGLDTEAFF. In nucleotides, the CDR3 is TGTGCCAGCGGGGACAGGGGCCTAGACACTGAAGCTTTCTTT.

The V gene is TRBV5-1, the J gene TRBJ2-7, with 10 bases identical to TRBD1. Trimming removed 3 bases from V and 4 bases from J; junction bases left unmatched: 7. Germline-derived CDR1 and CDR2 are SGHRS and YFSETQ. CDR3 length equals 15 residues. The CDR3 here is CASSSGTGVGYEQYF. For the CDR3, the DNA is TGCGCCAGCAGCTCCGGGACAGGGGTTGGGTACGAGCAGTACTTC.

This clone is a singleton in its sample. The V call is TRBV25-1, the J call TRBJ2-7; 8 bases map to TRBD1. The CDR3 is made up of 14 amino acids. From germline, CDR1 is MGHDK and CDR2 SYGVNS. V lost 8 bases to trimming and J lost 3 bases; unmatched junction nucleotides: 9. This CDR3 reads CASQDRGWYYEQYF. CDR3 nucleotides: TGTGCCAGCCAAGACAGGGGATGGTACTACGAGCAGTACTTC.

This chain uses TRBV28 with TRBJ2-5; D is possibly TRBD2 (7 bases). The CDR3 extends over 13 amino acids. Trimming cost V 6 bases and J 6 bases, with 14 bases left between them. Germline lookup yields CDR1 MDHEN and CDR2 SYDVKM. In DNA form, the CDR3 reads TGTGCCAGCAGGGGGGGGGCTTTGAAGACCCAGTACTTC. It encodes CASRGGALKTQYF.

The V gene is TRBV2, the J gene TRBJ1-1; D is undetermined. Germline CDR1 SNHLY, CDR2 FYNNEI. The CDR3 contains 14 residues. The germline V and J ends were trimmed by 1 base and 1 base, with 7 bases remaining between them. The CDR3 region has the DNA TGTGCCAGCAGTGAAGAGGAATCGAACACTGAAGCTTTCTTT. This gives the protein CASSEEESNTEAFF.

The chain couples TRBV5-8 to TRBJ2-1; TRBD1 agrees at 8 bases. This CDR3 region has 14 residues. The trim removed 6 bases at V and 8 bases at J, leaving 10 bases unmatched. CDR1 SGHTS and CDR2 YDEGEE come from the germline V gene. As DNA, the CDR3 is TGTGCCAGCACATTACAGGGGGAAAGGTATGAGCAGTTCTTC. Its translation: CASTLQGERYEQFF.

The gene calls are TRBV18 and TRBJ1-5; D is undetermined. Trimming left V 5 bases short and J 3 bases short, with 11 bases between. Per the germline V gene, CDR1 is KGHSH and CDR2 is LQKENI. The CDR3 sequence is 14 residues long. The DNA of the CDR3 is TGTGCCAGCTCAGCATCCCTAGACAATCAGCCCCAGCATTTT. Encoded protein: CASSASLDNQPQHF.

The J gene is TRBJ2-7, the V gene TRBV10-2; either TRBD1 or TRBD2 may fit D (6 bases each). Germline V gene sequence: CDR1 WSHSY, CDR2 SAAADI. The CDR3 has 14 residues. V lost 6 bases and J lost 0, with 12 bases in between. CDR3 bases: TGCGCCAGCAGGGAGGCGGGACACTCCTACGAGCAGTACTTC. This codes for CASREAGHSYEQYF.

The chain carries TRBV28 and TRBJ1-1; D is ambiguous. Germline assignment: CDR1 MDHEN and CDR2 SYDVKM. The length of the CDR3 is 15 residues. V was shortened by 0 bases and J by 0 bases, with 8 bases between the two germline ends. In DNA, the CDR3 is TGTGCCAGCAGTTTATGGGGTGGGGTGAACACTGAAGCTTTCTTT. It is translated as CASSLWGGVNTEAFF.

The chain carries TRBV14 and TRBJ1-5, with unresolved D. CDR1 SGHDN and CDR2 FVKESK come from the germline V gene. Between the trimmed V and J ends, which lost 0 bases and 7 bases, there was a span of 7 bases. CDR3 length equals 13 residues. The DNA of the CDR3 is TGTGCCAGCAGCCAAGATGGGATACAGCCCCAGCATTTT. Its translation is CASSQDGIQPQHF.

The chain carries TRBV9 and TRBJ2-7; possible D gene TRBD2, 5 bases. The germline gives CDR1 SGDLS, CDR2 YYNGEE. The V gene lost 1 base and the J gene lost 2 bases, with 10 bases spanning the gap. The CDR3 contains 14 residues. The CDR3 DNA is TGTGCCAGCAGCGTAATGGCGGGCGCCTACGAGCAGTACTTC. This translates into CASSVMAGAYEQYF. The complete variable domain, with remaining parts taken from reference TRBV9 and TRBJ2-7, reads DSGVTQTPKHLITATGQRVTLRCSPRSGDLSVYWYQQSLDQGLQFLIQYYNGEERAKGNILERFSAQQFPDLHSELNLSSLELGDSALYFCASSVMAGAYEQYFGPGTRLTVT.

The chain employs TRBV4-2 and TRBJ1-1; D unclear. V lost 1 base to trimming and J lost 7 bases, with 13 bases between them. In germline, CDR1 is LGHNA, CDR2 YNFKEQ. The CDR3 covers 14 residues. The CDR3 coding sequence is TGTGCCAGCAGCCAAGCATCGGGCACCAGTGAAGCTTTCTTT. Amino acid sequence: CASSQASGTSEAFF.

The chain employs TRBV7-2 and TRBJ2-2; D is uncertain. CDR1 and CDR2 from the germline V gene are SGHTA and FQGNSA. Trimming shortened V by 2 bases and J by 7 bases, and 11 bases separated the two germline ends. The CDR3 totals 14 residues. The CDR3 loop is CASSLRALVGELFF. CDR3 nucleotides: TGTGCCAGCAGCTTAAGGGCGCTAGTCGGGGAGCTGTTTTTT.

The chain links TRBV27 to TRBJ1-4; no reliable D call. The CDR3 loop spans 13 amino acids. V was shortened by 6 bases and J by 1 base, with 6 bases between the two germline ends. In germline, CDR1 is MNHEY, CDR2 SMNVEV (reference sequence). CDR3 nucleotides: TGTGCCAGCAGACAGCTAACTAATGAAAAACTGTTTTTT. It translates to CASRQLTNEKLFF. Looking up the rest from reference TRBV27 and TRBJ1-4 gives the full variable domain: EAQVTQNPRYLITVTGKKLTVTCSQNMNHEYMSWYRQDPGLGLRQIYYSMNVEVTDKGDVPEGYKVSRKEKRNFPLILESPSPNQTSLYFCASRQLTNEKLFFGSGTQLSVL.

This clone came up once. This specimen includes other DNA sequences encoding the same CDR3. CDR3 protein: CASSYGTSGSTDTQYF. The DNA of the CDR3 is TGCGCCAGCAGCTATGGGACTAGCGGAAGCACAGATACGCAGTATTTT. V usage is TRBV5-1 and J usage is TRBJ2-3; 11 bases agree with TRBD2. The CDR3 has 16 amino acids. Germline CDR1 reads SGHRS; CDR2 reads YFSETQ. The V gene end was trimmed by 3 bases and the J gene end by 0 bases; junction bases not matched to a gene: 3.

V and J are TRBV13 and TRBJ2-2; D unresolved. The CDR3 covers 12 residues. From germline, CDR1 is PRHDT and CDR2 FYEKMQ (reference sequence). The germline V and J ends were trimmed by 0 bases and 4 bases, with 0 bases remaining between them. The CDR3 nucleotides read TGTGCCAGCAGCTTAGGCACCGGGGAGCTGTTTTTT. Translated: CASSLGTGELFF.

J is TRBJ2-1 and V is TRBV15, with 11 bases matching TRBD1. The germline gives CDR1 LNHNV, CDR2 YYDKDF (reference sequence). The V and J ends lost 4 bases and 9 bases, in that order; junction bases with no gene match: 5. This CDR3 is 14 amino acids long. CDR3: CATSTWTGGSEQFF. The CDR3 region has the DNA TGTGCCACCAGCACCTGGACAGGGGGCTCTGAGCAGTTCTTC.